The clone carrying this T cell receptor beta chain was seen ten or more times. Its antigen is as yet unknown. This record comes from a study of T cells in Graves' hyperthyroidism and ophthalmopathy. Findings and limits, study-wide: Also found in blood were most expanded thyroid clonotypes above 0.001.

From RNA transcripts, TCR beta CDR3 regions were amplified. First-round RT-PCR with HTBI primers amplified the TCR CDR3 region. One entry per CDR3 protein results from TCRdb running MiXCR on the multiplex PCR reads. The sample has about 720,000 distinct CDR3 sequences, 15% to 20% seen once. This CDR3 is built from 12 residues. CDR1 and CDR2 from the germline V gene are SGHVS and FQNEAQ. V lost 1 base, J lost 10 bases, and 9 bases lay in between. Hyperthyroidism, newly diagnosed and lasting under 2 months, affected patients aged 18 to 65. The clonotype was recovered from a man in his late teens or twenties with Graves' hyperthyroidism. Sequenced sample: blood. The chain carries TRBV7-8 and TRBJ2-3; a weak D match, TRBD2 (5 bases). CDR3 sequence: CASSLGSEAQYF. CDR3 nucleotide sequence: TGTGCCAGCAGCTTAGGGTCGGAGGCGCAGTATTTT.